One sample yielded the 15 T cell receptor beta chains listed below, sequenced in a study of shared clonotypes between healthy human individuals. TCRdb's copy holds only in-frame clones and misses some; the assay was immunoSEQ multiplex PCR. The table lists about 1,500,000 clones, around 97% of them singletons, with approximately 1.1% in the top ten. Sequenced: naive CD4+ T cells sorted from blood. Subset in this sample: CD45RA+ positively selected. All receptors derive from a man under 40 in good health.

V usage is TRBV28 and J usage is TRBJ1-4; D not certain. Germline V gene sequence: CDR1 MDHEN, CDR2 SYDVKM. V was shortened by 8 bases and J by 5 bases, with 21 bases between the two germline ends. The CDR3 has 16 amino acids. CDR3 DNA: TGTGCCAGCGTTCCCCATCGCCAAGGGTGGAATGAAAAACTGTTTTTT. This sequence encodes CASVPHRQGWNEKLFF. Using reference TRBV28 and TRBJ1-4 for the parts outside the CDR3, the full variable domain is DVKVTQSSRYLVKRTGEKVFLECVQDMDHENMFWYRQDPGLGLRLIYFSYDVKMKEKGDIPEGYSVSREKKERFSLILESASTNQTSMYLCASVPHRQGWNEKLFFGSGTQLSVL.

V usage is TRBV7-2 and J usage is TRBJ2-7; no definite D call. Germline V gene lookup returns CDR1 SGHTA and CDR2 FQGNSA. The CDR3 extends over 11 amino acids. The V gene lost 7 bases and the J gene lost 0 bases, with 4 bases spanning the gap. The CDR3 DNA follows: TGTGCCAGCACCATCTCCTACGAGCAGTACTTC. Translating gives CASTISYEQYF.

The chain employs TRBV30 and TRBJ2-7, with 9 bases fitting TRBD1. The CDR3 extends over 14 amino acids. After removal of 2 bases from V and 1 base from J, the junction contained 3 bases not matched to a gene. Germline lookup yields CDR1 GTSNPN and CDR2 SVGIG (reference sequence). The CDR3 nucleotides are TGTGCCTGGAGTATAGGGACAGGGTCCTACGAGCAGTACTTC. Protein: CAWSIGTGSYEQYF.

The chain uses TRBV6-1 and TRBJ2-3; the D is unclear. CDR3 size: 16 residues. Germline V gives CDR1 MNHNS, CDR2 SASEGT. V was cut by 4 bases and J by 0 bases, with 14 bases left in between. The CDR3 DNA sequence: TGTGCCAGCAGTGGAATCCTGCACGGTAGCACAGATACGCAGTATTTT. Protein sequence: CASSGILHGSTDTQYF.

This clone showed up just once. The chain carries TRBV27 and TRBJ2-3, with 7 nucleotides matching TRBD1. This CDR3 spans 16 amino acids. Germline trimming cut 0 bases from V and 2 bases from J; bases unmatched to any gene: 5. CDR1 and CDR2 from the germline V gene are MNHEY and SMNVEV (reference sequence). CDR3 in amino acids: CASSLSPGGVTDTQYF. CDR3 nucleotides: TGTGCCAGCAGTTTATCCCCAGGGGGTGTCACAGATACGCAGTATTTT.

The chain has TRBV6-4 and TRBJ1-5; possible D gene TRBD1, 6 bases. Per the germline V gene, CDR1 is MRHNA and CDR2 is SNTAGT. V was pared by 5 bases and J by 6 bases, with 14 bases between. The CDR3 runs 14 residues. CDR3 protein: CASSPNRVGQPQHF. For the CDR3, the DNA is TGTGCCAGCAGTCCGAACAGGGTTGGTCAGCCCCAGCATTTT.

The chain recombines TRBV18 with TRBJ2-3; tentative D call: TRBD1 (6 bases). This CDR3 has 16 amino acids. Germline V gives CDR1 KGHSH, CDR2 LQKENI. V lost 1 base and J 0 bases, leaving 11 bases between the germline ends. CDR3: CASSPLRGGSTDTQYF. CDR3 bases: TGTGCCAGCTCACCACTGAGAGGGGGAAGCACAGATACGCAGTATTTT. Full variable domain (rest looked up from reference TRBV18 and TRBJ2-3): NAGVMQNPRHLVRRRGQEARLRCSPMKGHSHVYWYRQLPEEGLKFMVYLQKENIIDESGMPKERFSAEFPKEGPSILRIQQVVRGDSAAYFCASSPLRGGSTDTQYFGPGTRLTVL.

The V and J genes are TRBV11-2 and TRBJ2-7, with 10 bases matching TRBD1. With V trimmed by 6 bases and J by 2 bases, 16 bases remained unmatched. The germline V gene has CDR1 SGHAT and CDR2 FQNNGV. The CDR3 runs 18 residues. The CDR3 protein is CASRRDRGRKEGTYEQYF. The CDR3, as DNA: TGTGCCAGCAGAAGAGACAGGGGGCGGAAAGAGGGAACCTACGAGCAGTACTTC. Using reference TRBV11-2 and TRBJ2-7 for the parts outside the CDR3, the full variable domain is EAGVAQSPRYKIIEKRQSVAFWCNPISGHATLYWYQQILGQGPKLLIQFQNNGVVDDSQLPKDRFSAERLKGVDSTLKIQPAKLEDSAVYLCASRRDRGRKEGTYEQYFGPGTRLTVT.

This chain connects TRBV2 to TRBJ1-2; 8 positions agree with TRBD1. The CDR3 has 13 amino acids. CDR1 is SNHLY, CDR2 FYNNEI, per germline. V lost 3 bases and J lost 6; bases outside the gene matches: 3. The CDR3 is CASSDQDRDGYTF. The CDR3 DNA reads as TGTGCCAGCAGTGACCAGGACAGGGATGGCTACACCTTC.

The chain employs TRBV19 and TRBJ1-5; unclear D gene. The CDR3 is 14 amino acids. Germline V lookup: CDR1 LNHDA, CDR2 SQIVND (reference sequence). Between the trimmed V and J ends, which lost 3 bases and 3 bases, there was a span of 9 bases. CDR3 in amino acids: CASSIRPSNQPQHF. CDR3 DNA sequence: TGTGCCAGTAGTATCCGACCGTCCAATCAGCCCCAGCATTTT.

The chain recombines TRBV9 with TRBJ2-5; 9 bases match TRBD2. The CDR3 spans 17 residues. V lost 0 bases and J lost 2; bases outside the gene matches: 8. CDR1 is SGDLS and CDR2 is YYNGEE in the germline V gene. The CDR3 protein is CASSVGTSSGDQETQYF. For the CDR3, the DNA is TGTGCCAGCAGCGTAGGTACGTCTAGCGGGGATCAAGAGACCCAGTACTTC.

This chain uses TRBV13 with TRBJ2-1; 9 bases agree with TRBD2. The CDR3 runs 14 residues. CDR1 and CDR2 from the germline V gene are PRHDT and FYEKMQ (reference sequence). Trimming removed 5 bases from V and 9 bases from J; junction bases left unmatched: 8. The CDR3 is CASSPTSGAVEQFF. CDR3 DNA sequence: TGTGCCAGCAGCCCGACTAGCGGAGCAGTTGAGCAGTTCTTC.

CDR3 residues: CASSYSGSLSGNTIYF. CDR3 DNA sequence: TGCGCCAGCAGCTATTCGGGGAGCCTCTCTGGAAACACCATATATTTT. This sequence joins TRBV5-1 and TRBJ1-3; D is uncertain. Germline assignment: CDR1 SGHRS and CDR2 YFSETQ. CDR3 length: 16 amino acids. The V gene lost 3 bases and the J gene lost 0 bases, with 13 bases spanning the gap.

The CDR3 protein is CASTVAGRPYNEQFF. CDR3 nucleotide sequence: TGCGCCAGCACCGTAGCGGGACGCCCGTACAATGAGCAGTTCTTC. The rearrangement uses TRBV5-1 and TRBJ2-1, with 8 positions matching TRBD2. CDR3 length equals 15 residues. Germline V gene data show CDR1 as SGHRS and CDR2 as YFSETQ. V dropped 6 bases and J dropped 4; count of bases not matched to a gene: 9. The full variable domain, in which reference TRBV5-1 and TRBJ2-1 provide the parts outside the CDR3, is KAGVTQTPRYLIKTRGQQVTLSCSPISGHRSVSWYQQTPGQGLQFLFEYFSETQRNKGNFPGRFSGRQFSNSRSEMNVSTLELGDSALYLCASTVAGRPYNEQFFGPGTRLTVL.

This clone was counted once. The chain links TRBV5-4 to TRBJ2-2, with TRBD2 identical over 13 bases. After removal of 5 bases from V and 1 base from J, the junction contained 8 bases not matched to a gene. CDR1 SGHNT and CDR2 YYREEE come from the germline V gene (reference sequence). CDR3 size: 18 residues. This CDR3 reads CASRGGLAGPGNTGELFF. CDR3 DNA sequence: TGTGCCAGCAGGGGGGGACTAGCGGGACCGGGGAACACCGGGGAGCTGTTTTTT.